This T cell receptor (beta chain) is from a study of shared clonotypes between healthy human individuals. In its sample, this clone was seen a few times. Looked up from germline, CDR1 is SGHVS and CDR2 is FQNEAQ. Trimming removed 3 bases at V and 4 bases at J, with 9 bases between. The CDR3 is 13 amino acids. The protocol was immunoSEQ multiplex PCR, while the TCRdb copy is restricted to in-frame clones and leaves out a portion. The table has 600,000 to 750,000 clones, about 78% seen once. This chain connects TRBV7-8 to TRBJ2-5; tentative D call: TRBD2 (5 bases). The sequence was obtained from a woman in her 30s in good health. Sequenced: memory CD4+ T cells sorted from blood. Subset meaning: CD45RA-negative fraction. The CDR3 DNA reads as TGTGCCAGCAGCTTTGATGGGAGAGAGACCCAGTACTTC. Encoded protein: CASSFDGRETQYF.